The text below deals with one T cell receptor beta chain. Its antigen is still unknown. These data belong to a study of vaccination and CD4 T cells after COVID-19. Across the study: Collection of post-COVID samples occurred a median about 98 days after diagnosis, spanning a range of 35 to 161. Study results and limitations: Convalescent patients showed a median around 85% of reactive clones that were seen only post-vaccination.

Cultured CD4+ T cell DNA was sequenced using the Oncomine TCR Beta short-read assay. TCRdb reprocessed the PCR reads via MiXCR and lists one record per CDR3 protein. The table records around 20,000 distinct CDR3 sequences, 40% of them present only once. Trimming left V 0 bases short and J 1 base short, with 7 bases between. The CDR3 totals 14 residues. Germline V gene lookup returns CDR1 SGHRS and CDR2 YFSETQ. Treatment specified: roughly 11-day PBMC culture with coronavirus spike peptide pools or control peptides (ViraFEST assay). Antigen-specific T cell expansion with peptide pools preceded TCR sequencing in the ViraFEST approach.

The receptor comes from a human donor who had recovered from COVID-19. Source: CD4+ T cells from blood, cultured in vitro, taken after SARS-CoV-2 vaccination. The rearrangement uses TRBV5-1 and TRBJ1-1; no clear D gene. The DNA for the CDR3 is TGCGCCAGCAGCTTGGACAGCGCGAACACTGAAGCTTTCTTT. Amino acid sequence: CASSLDSANTEAFF.